Listed here are 22 T cell receptor beta chains from one sample, sequenced in a study of identical twins' blood T cells. MiXCR, run by TCRdb on the 5' RACE reads, gives a single entry per CDR3 protein. This sample has roughly 380,000 distinct CDR3 sequences, with about 28% found just once. The specimen was PBMCs. Receptors originate from a woman aged 18 to 55 in good health.

The rearrangement links TRBV29-1 to TRBJ1-4, with 7 nucleotides matching TRBD1. Losses at the gene ends were 6 bases for V and 0 bases for J; bases not matched to a gene: 4. This CDR3 is built from 14 residues. Germline lookup yields CDR1 SQVTM and CDR2 ANQGSEA. CDR3 in DNA: TGCAGCGTCTACAGGGGTGCAACTAATGAAAAACTGTTTTTT. Encoded protein: CSVYRGATNEKLFF.

The CDR3 coding sequence is TGTGCCAGCAGTTACTCTGGACAGACAGGCACAGATACGCAGTATTTT. The encoded protein is CASSYSGQTGTDTQYF. The J gene is TRBJ2-3, the V gene TRBV6-6; a possible D gene is TRBD1 (6 bases). The CDR3 extends over 16 amino acids. The V and J ends lost 0 bases and 1 base respectively, with 11 bases between them. Germline CDR1 is MNHNY and CDR2 is SVGAGI (reference sequence).

The sample holds a few counts of this clonotype. The V and J genes are TRBV6-6 and TRBJ2-7; D may be TRBD1 or TRBD2 (6 bases each). The CDR3 covers 12 residues. V was pared by 11 bases and J by 4 bases, with 15 bases between. Germline CDR1 reads MNHNY; CDR2 reads SVGAGI (reference sequence). The chain's CDR3 is CAAGDFLYEQYF. The CDR3 DNA is TGTGCCGCAGGGGACTTTCTTTACGAGCAGTACTTC.

There are a few counts of this clonotype. This rearrangement joins TRBV5-1 to TRBJ2-7; D gene ambiguous. The CDR3 consists of 13 residues. CDR1 and CDR2 (germline): SGHRS, YFSETQ. V was trimmed by 3 bases and J by 3 bases, leaving 10 bases between them. The CDR3 nucleotides are TGCGCCAGCAGCTCTTCAGAAAACTACGAGCAGTACTTC. The encoded protein is CASSSSENYEQYF.

The V gene is TRBV20-1, the J gene TRBJ1-4; D gene uncertain. This CDR3 is built from 15 residues. Deletions cut 3 bases from V and 8 bases from J, with 19 bases between. CDR1 and CDR2 (germline): DFQATT, SNEGSKA (reference sequence). The chain's CDR3 is CSASGTGGYDEKLFF. DNA for the CDR3: TGCAGTGCTAGCGGAACGGGAGGATACGACGAAAAACTGTTTTTT.

The chain combines TRBV10-1 with TRBJ2-2; D not certain. The V and J ends lost 2 bases and 1 base respectively, with 5 bases between them. The CDR3 extends over 14 amino acids. Germline V gene lookup returns CDR1 WNHNN and CDR2 SYGVQD (reference sequence). CDR3 DNA sequence: TGCGCCAGCAGTGAGAGACTGAACACCGGGGAGCTGTTTTTT. Encoded protein: CASSERLNTGELFF.

In this sample, this clonotype turned up many times. The V gene is TRBV20-1, the J gene TRBJ1-2, with 8 bases identical to TRBD1. After removal of 0 bases from V and 6 bases from J, the junction contained 6 bases not matched to a gene. Germline loops: CDR1 DFQATT, CDR2 SNEGSKA (reference sequence). CDR3 length: 14 amino acids. The CDR3: CSARDGRGLDGYTF. CDR3 sequence (DNA): TGCAGTGCTAGAGATGGCAGGGGGCTGGATGGCTACACCTTC.

This clonotype was seen just once. The chain recombines TRBV2 with TRBJ2-1; the match to TRBD2 covers 7 bases. Losses at the gene ends were 9 bases for V and 0 bases for J; bases not matched to a gene: 5. The CDR3 spans 14 residues. Germline CDR1 reads SNHLY; CDR2 reads FYNNEI. The CDR3 DNA reads as TGTGCCAGTGTTCTAGCGGCCTCCTACAATGAGCAGTTCTTC. Encoded protein: CASVLAASYNEQFF.

This clonotype has just a few counts. The V gene is TRBV12-3 or TRBV12-4, the J gene TRBJ1-5; TRBD1 is a possible D gene (5 bases). CDR3 length: 16 residues. V was cut by 5 bases and J by 1 base, with 15 bases left in between. The DNA for the CDR3 is TGTGCCAGCAGTCTGGGACTCGCCGCCAGCAATCAGCCCCAGCATTTT. Translated, it gives CASSLGLAASNQPQHF.

This clonotype has at least ten counts. V usage is TRBV7-9 and J usage is TRBJ1-5; D call uncertain. The germline V and J ends were trimmed by 3 bases and 4 bases, with 10 bases remaining between them. The CDR3 extends over 14 amino acids. Germline V gene sequence: CDR1 SEHNR, CDR2 FQNEAQ (reference sequence). DNA for the CDR3: TGTGCCAGCAGCTTCGGGCAGCTAAATCAGCCCCAGCATTTT. As protein: CASSFGQLNQPQHF.

This clonotype was seen ten or more times. The chain links TRBV20-1 to TRBJ2-7; possibly TRBD1 for D (5 bases). The length of the CDR3 is 13 residues. CDR1 and CDR2 (germline): DFQATT, SNEGSKA (reference sequence). V lost 3 bases and J lost 3, with 12 bases in between. The CDR3 is CSARDTNLYEQYF. The CDR3 nucleotides read TGCAGTGCTAGGGACACAAACCTCTACGAGCAGTACTTC.

The sample holds a few counts of this clonotype. The V gene is TRBV29-1, the J gene TRBJ2-1, with 12 nucleotides matching TRBD2. This CDR3 contains 15 residues. The germline V gene has CDR1 SQVTM and CDR2 ANQGSEA. Trimming at V came to 7 bases and at J to 0 bases, leaving 4 bases not matched to a gene. CDR3 residues: CSGQTSGSSYNEQFF. The CDR3 DNA reads as TGCAGCGGCCAGACTAGCGGGAGCTCCTACAATGAGCAGTTCTTC.

This clonotype was seen only a few times. The genes are TRBV25-1 and TRBJ2-3; tentatively, D is TRBD1 (5 bases). CDR1 MGHDK and CDR2 SYGVNS come from the germline V gene. Trimming stripped 5 bases from V and 2 bases from J, with 11 bases between. This CDR3 spans 14 amino acids. CDR3 nucleotides: TGTGCCAGCAGTCCCAGGGCGGACACAGATACGCAGTATTTT. Translation: CASSPRADTDTQYF.

This chain connects TRBV5-1 to TRBJ1-3; maybe TRBD1 (5 bases). Germline V gene lookup returns CDR1 SGHRS and CDR2 YFSETQ. V shed 4 bases and J shed 9 bases, with 17 bases lying between them. The CDR3 is 14 amino acids. The CDR3 protein is CASSPAEGRGTIYF. The DNA for the CDR3 is TGCGCCAGCAGCCCGGCGGAGGGAAGGGGCACCATATATTTT.

This clonotype was seen more than once but under ten times. The chain uses TRBV28 and TRBJ2-2; 7 nucleotides line up with TRBD1. V lost 1 base and J lost 5; bases outside the gene matches: 1. Germline CDR1 is MDHEN and CDR2 is SYDVKM. The CDR3 totals 14 residues. The CDR3, as DNA: TGTGCCAGCAGTTTATACAGGGGAACCGGGGAGCTGTTTTTT. Protein product: CASSLYRGTGELFF.

The chain is built from TRBV27 and TRBJ2-7; unclear D gene. Trimming stripped 8 bases from V and 3 bases from J, with 17 bases between. The CDR3 loop spans 14 amino acids. CDR1 is MNHEY, CDR2 SMNVEV, per germline (reference sequence). This CDR3 reads CASSTLPDVYEQYF. CDR3 bases: TGTGCCAGCTCCACATTGCCAGATGTCTACGAGCAGTACTTC.

The chain uses TRBV9 and TRBJ2-3; 7 positions match TRBD2. V lost 0 bases and J lost 0; bases outside the gene matches: 7. Germline assignment: CDR1 SGDLS and CDR2 YYNGEE. The CDR3 contains 17 residues. The CDR3 region is CASSVGEGLPSTDTQYF. CDR3 sequence (DNA): TGTGCCAGCAGCGTAGGGGAGGGGCTACCAAGCACAGATACGCAGTATTTT.

The table lists this clonotype with a few counts. This chain joins TRBV7-9 and TRBJ1-2; 7 nucleotides align to TRBD1. The CDR3 extends over 15 amino acids. In germline, CDR1 is SEHNR, CDR2 FQNEAQ (reference sequence). Trimming at V came to 6 bases and at J to 1 base, leaving 8 bases not matched to a gene. CDR3 sequence: CASSFQGESNYGYTF. DNA of the CDR3: TGTGCCAGCAGTTTTCAGGGGGAGAGTAACTATGGCTACACCTTC.

This clonotype was observed a handful of times. V and J are TRBV6-1 and TRBJ2-7; D uncertain. The CDR3 contains 15 residues. The V gene's germline CDR1 is MNHNS and CDR2 SASEGT. The V end lost 1 base, the J end lost 0 bases, and 10 bases lay between the germline ends. CDR3 protein: CASSEGWTRSYEQYF. As DNA, the CDR3 is TGTGCCAGCAGTGAAGGATGGACCCGCTCCTACGAGCAGTACTTC.

The chain recombines TRBV12-3 or TRBV12-4 with TRBJ1-1; no reliable D call. The CDR3 has 13 amino acids. V was shortened by 4 bases and J by 1 base, with 7 bases between the two germline ends. In DNA, the CDR3 is TGTGCCAGCAGTTCCTACAAGAACACTGAAGCTTTCTTT. It yields the protein CASSSYKNTEAFF.

This clonotype was observed a few times. The chain has TRBV20-1 and TRBJ1-2, with TRBD1 identical over 9 bases. Germline loops: CDR1 DFQATT, CDR2 SNEGSKA (reference sequence). V shed 3 bases, J shed 5 bases, and the junction held 4 bases outside the gene matches. The CDR3 sequence is 13 residues long. The CDR3, as DNA: TGCAGTGCTAGGACAGGGGGAGGGTATGGCTACACCTTC. This codes for CSARTGGGYGYTF.

Turning to this clonotype: Sequence at one end of the junction differs from germline and may be a read error. The chain carries TRBV10-1 and TRBJ2-7, with D possibly being TRBD1 (5 bases). This CDR3 spans 15 amino acids. Germline CDR1 WNHNN, CDR2 SYGVQD (reference sequence). CDR3 residues: CAGSGSTDSSNEQYF. The CDR3 coding sequence is TGCGCCGGCAGTGGGTCTACAGACAGTTCCAACGAGCAGTACTTC.